The T cell receptor (beta chain) under discussion was sequenced for a study of blood T cell repertoires in COVID-19. The overall study: Italy, Spain and the United States were the sources of the convalescent and acute COVID-19 samples. Sample material is recorded as cDNA or gDNA derived from T cells, B-cell-depleted T cells, or PBMCs.

Authors' data handling: The authors estimated nucleated cell counts from reference gene primer amplification. The assay was immunoSEQ multiplex PCR, and TCRdb's table has in-frame clones only and misses some. The V and J calls and clone size were taken over from that table, and D and trimming were inferred from the DNA. The profile shows around 70,000 clones, around nine tenths of them singletons. The CDR3 is made up of 14 amino acids. In germline, CDR1 is ENHRY, CDR2 SYGVKD. V lost 7 bases to trimming and J lost 15 bases; unmatched junction nucleotides: 16. Material for sequencing was peripheral blood. The V and J genes are TRBV10-3 and TRBJ2-1; TRBD2 aligns across 9 bases. The origin of this receptor is a man over 45 with acute or convalescent COVID-19. The CDR3 region is CAINREAGGRDLFF. In DNA, the CDR3 is TGTGCCATCAACCGGGAAGCGGGCGGGAGGGATCTGTTCTTC.